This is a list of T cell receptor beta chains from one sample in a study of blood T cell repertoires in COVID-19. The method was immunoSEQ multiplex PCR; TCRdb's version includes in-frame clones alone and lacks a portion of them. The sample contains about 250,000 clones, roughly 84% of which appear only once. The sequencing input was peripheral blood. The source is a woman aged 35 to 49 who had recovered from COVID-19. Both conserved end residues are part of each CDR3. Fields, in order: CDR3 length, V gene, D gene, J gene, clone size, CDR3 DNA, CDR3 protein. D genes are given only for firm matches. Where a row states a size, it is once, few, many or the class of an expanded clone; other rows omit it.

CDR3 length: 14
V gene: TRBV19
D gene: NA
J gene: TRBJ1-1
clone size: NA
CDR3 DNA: TGTGCCAGTGCCCAGGGTGGGCACTTCACTGAAGCTTTCTTT
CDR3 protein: CASAQGGHFTEAFF

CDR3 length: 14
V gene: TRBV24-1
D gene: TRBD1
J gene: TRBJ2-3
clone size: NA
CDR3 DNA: TGTGCCACCAGTGATCCCAGGGGGTTCCATACGCAGTATTTT
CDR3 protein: CATSDPRGFHTQYF

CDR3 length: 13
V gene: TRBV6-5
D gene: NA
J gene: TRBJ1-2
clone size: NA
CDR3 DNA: TGTGCCAGCCGACGGGCCAGGGCCTATGGCTACACCTTC
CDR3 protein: CASRRARAYGYTF

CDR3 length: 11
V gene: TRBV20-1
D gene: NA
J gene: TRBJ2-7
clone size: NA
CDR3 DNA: TGCAGTGCTAGCAGCGGGTTTGAGCAGTACTTC
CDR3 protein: CSASSGFEQYF

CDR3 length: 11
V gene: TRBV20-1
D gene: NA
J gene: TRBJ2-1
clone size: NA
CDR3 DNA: TGCAGTGCTAGTAGCACTAATGAGCAGTTCTTC
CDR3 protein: CSASSTNEQFF

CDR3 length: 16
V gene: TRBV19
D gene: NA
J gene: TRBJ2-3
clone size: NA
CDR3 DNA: TGTGCCAGTAGTATGGTAAGGGGAACTAGCACAGATACGCAGTATTTT
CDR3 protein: CASSMVRGTSTDTQYF

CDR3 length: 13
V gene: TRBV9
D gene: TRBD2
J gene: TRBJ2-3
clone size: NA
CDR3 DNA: TGTGCCAGCAGCTTGACTAGCGGGGGGACGCAGTATTTT
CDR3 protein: CASSLTSGGTQYF

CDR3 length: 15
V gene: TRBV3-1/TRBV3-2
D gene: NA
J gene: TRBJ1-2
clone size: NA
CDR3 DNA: TGTGCCAGCAGCCAATTCCTCAGGGAGGGTATTGGCTACACCTTC
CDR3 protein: CASSQFLREGIGYTF

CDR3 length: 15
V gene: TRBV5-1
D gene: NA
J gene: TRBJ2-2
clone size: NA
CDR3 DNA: TGCGCCAGCAGAGAAGCTAGCGCGAACACCGGGGAGCTGTTTTTT
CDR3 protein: CASREASANTGELFF

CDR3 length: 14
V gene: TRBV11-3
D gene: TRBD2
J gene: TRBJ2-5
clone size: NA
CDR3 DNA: TGTGCCAGCAGCTTAAACGGGGGGAAAGAGACCCAGTACTTC
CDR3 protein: CASSLNGGKETQYF

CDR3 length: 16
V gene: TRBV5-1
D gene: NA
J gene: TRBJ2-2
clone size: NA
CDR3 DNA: TGCGCCAGCAGCTTGGGTCACGGTAGCTCCACCGGGGAGCTGTTTTTT
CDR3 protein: CASSLGHGSSTGELFF

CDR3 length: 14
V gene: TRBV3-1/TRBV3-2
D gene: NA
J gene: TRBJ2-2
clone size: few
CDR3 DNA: TGTGCCAGCAGCCAAGTCTACTCCACCGGGGAGCTGTTTTTT
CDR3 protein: CASSQVYSTGELFF

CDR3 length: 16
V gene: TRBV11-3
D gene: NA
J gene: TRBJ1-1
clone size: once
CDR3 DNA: TGTGCCAGCAGCTTAGACGGAGGGGCCTCAAACACTGAAGCTTTCTTT
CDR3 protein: CASSLDGGASNTEAFF

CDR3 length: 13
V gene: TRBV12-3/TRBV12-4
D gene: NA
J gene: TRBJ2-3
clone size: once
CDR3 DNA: TGTGCCAGCAGTCTGACAGCCCCGGATACGCAGTATTTT
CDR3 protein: CASSLTAPDTQYF

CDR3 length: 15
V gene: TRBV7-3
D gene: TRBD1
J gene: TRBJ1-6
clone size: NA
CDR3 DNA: TGTGCCAGCAGCTCTGGACAGGGCGACGGTTCACCCCTCCACTTT
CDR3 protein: CASSSGQGDGSPLHF

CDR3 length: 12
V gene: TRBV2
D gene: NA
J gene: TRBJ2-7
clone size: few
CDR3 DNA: TGTGCCAGCCGGGGGGCGGCCTACGAGCAGTACTTC
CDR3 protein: CASRGAAYEQYF

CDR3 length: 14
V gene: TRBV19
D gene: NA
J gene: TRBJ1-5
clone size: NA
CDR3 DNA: TGTGCCAGTAGTACCCAACAGGGTAATCAGCCCCAGCATTTT
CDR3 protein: CASSTQQGNQPQHF

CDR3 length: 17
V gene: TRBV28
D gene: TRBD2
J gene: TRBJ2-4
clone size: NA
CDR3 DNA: TGTGCCAGCAGCCGGGGACTAGCGGGTGGTGGGGGAAACATTCAGTACTTC
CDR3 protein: CASSRGLAGGGGNIQYF

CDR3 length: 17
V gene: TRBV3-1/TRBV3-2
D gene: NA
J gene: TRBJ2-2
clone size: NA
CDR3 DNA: TGTGCCAGCAGCCAACGGGCAGGGTCTAGGGGCACCGGGGAGCTGTTTTTT
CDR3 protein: CASSQRAGSRGTGELFF

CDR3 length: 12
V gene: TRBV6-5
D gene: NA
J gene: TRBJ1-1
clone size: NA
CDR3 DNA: TGTGCCAGCAAGCACCCAGGCACTGAAGCTTTCTTT
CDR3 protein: CASKHPGTEAFF

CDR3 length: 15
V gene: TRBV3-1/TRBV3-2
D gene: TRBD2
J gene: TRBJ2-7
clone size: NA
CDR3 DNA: TGTGCCAGCAGCCGGTTAGCGGGGGAAACCTACGAGCAGTACTTC
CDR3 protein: CASSRLAGETYEQYF

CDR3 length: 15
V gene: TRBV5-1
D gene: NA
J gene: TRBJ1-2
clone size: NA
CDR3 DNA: TGCGCCAGCAGCTTGAATTCAGGGAGGAGGGATGGCTACACCTTC
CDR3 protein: CASSLNSGRRDGYTF

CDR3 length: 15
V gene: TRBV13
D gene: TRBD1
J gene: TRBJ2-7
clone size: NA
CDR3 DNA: TGTGCCAGCAGCACCCGACCGGGACAGGGTTTTAAGCAGTACTTC
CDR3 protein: CASSTRPGQGFKQYF

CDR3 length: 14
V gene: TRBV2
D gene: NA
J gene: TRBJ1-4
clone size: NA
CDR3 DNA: TGTGCCAGCAGCTCGACAGTAGTTGATGAAAAACTGTTTTTT
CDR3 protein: CASSSTVVDEKLFF